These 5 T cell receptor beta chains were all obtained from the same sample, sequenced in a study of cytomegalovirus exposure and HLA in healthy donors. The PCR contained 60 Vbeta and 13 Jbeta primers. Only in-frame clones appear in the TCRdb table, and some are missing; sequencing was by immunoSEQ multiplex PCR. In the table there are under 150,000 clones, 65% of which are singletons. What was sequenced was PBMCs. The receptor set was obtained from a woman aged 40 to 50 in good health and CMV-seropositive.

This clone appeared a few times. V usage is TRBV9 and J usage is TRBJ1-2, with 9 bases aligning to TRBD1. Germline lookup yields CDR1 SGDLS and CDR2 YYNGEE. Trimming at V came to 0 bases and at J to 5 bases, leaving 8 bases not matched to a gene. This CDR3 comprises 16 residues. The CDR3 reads CASSVAGTGTPYGYTF. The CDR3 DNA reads TGTGCCAGCAGCGTAGCCGGGACAGGGACCCCTTATGGCTACACCTTC.

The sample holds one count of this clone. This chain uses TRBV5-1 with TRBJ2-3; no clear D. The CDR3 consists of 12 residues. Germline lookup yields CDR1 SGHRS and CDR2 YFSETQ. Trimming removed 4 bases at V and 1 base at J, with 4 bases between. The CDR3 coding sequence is TGCGCCAGCAGCCCGGGCACAGATACGCAGTATTTT. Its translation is CASSPGTDTQYF.

In DNA form, the CDR3 reads TGTGCCAGCAGCCTAGGTATAAAGTACTTC. Translation gives CASSLGIKYF. The rearrangement uses TRBV11-2 and TRBJ2-7; unclear D gene. The germline V and J ends were trimmed by 5 bases and 11 bases, with 10 bases remaining between them. The germline CDR1 and CDR2 sequences are SGHAT and FQNNGV. The CDR3 covers 10 residues.

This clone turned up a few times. The CDR3 bases are TGTGCCAGCAGCGTGTCCGGAGTTCATAACTCTGGGGCCAACGTCCTGACTTTC. Translated: CASSVSGVHNSGANVLTF. V usage is TRBV9 and J usage is TRBJ2-6; no definite D call. Trimming removed 2 bases from V and 0 bases from J, with 15 bases in between. CDR3 length equals 18 residues. Per germline, CDR1 SGDLS and CDR2 YYNGEE.

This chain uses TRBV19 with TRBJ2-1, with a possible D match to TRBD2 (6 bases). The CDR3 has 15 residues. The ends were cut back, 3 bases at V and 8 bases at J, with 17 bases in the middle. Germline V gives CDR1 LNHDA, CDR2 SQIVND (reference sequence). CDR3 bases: TGTGCCAGTAGTATCCGGGACTCGGCTAAGGATGAGCAGTTCTTC. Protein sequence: CASSIRDSAKDEQFF.